This T cell receptor (beta chain) derives from a study of cytomegalovirus exposure and HLA in healthy donors. The PCR contained 60 Vbeta and 13 Jbeta primers. Assay: immunoSEQ multiplex PCR; the TCRdb copy retains only in-frame clones and omits some. The table lists 200,000 or so clones, approximately 88% of them singletons. A remark on this clone: Its antigen remains unknown.

Findings and limits, study-wide: TCR beta V- and J-gene trimming was later associated with a missense DCLRE1C variant.

V trimming: 7 bases; J trimming: 5 bases; junction bases outside the gene matches: 17. CDR3 size: 18 residues. Germline V gene data show CDR1 as SGHNT and CDR2 as YYREEE (reference sequence). V usage is TRBV5-4 and J usage is TRBJ2-5, with TRBD2 matching over 13 bases. The TCR was taken from a boy aged 10-17 years in good health and CMV-seronegative. Material for sequencing was PBMCs. The CDR3 DNA follows: TGTGCCAGCCTAAATACTAGCGGGAGGGCCGGTTATTGGGAGACCCAGTACTTC. Its protein is CASLNTSGRAGYWETQYF.